Listed below are T cell receptor beta chains from one sample, sequenced in a study of cytomegalovirus exposure and HLA in healthy donors. Libraries were prepared by immunoSEQ multiplex PCR; TCRdb keeps only in-frame clonotypes and omits some of them. The profile shows just over 150,000 clones, approximately 70% of them singletons. Sequenced input: PBMCs. These receptors were obtained from a man in his forties in good health and CMV-seropositive. CDR3s leave out the opening cysteine and the closing phenylalanine or tryptophan. Clone size is stated in some rows and not others, as once, few, many or a class when expanded.

size	V	J	CDR3
NA	TRBV29-1	TRBJ2-3	SAGGLVPDTQY
NA	TRBV7-2	TRBJ1-2	ASTTLGTGSYGYT
NA	TRBV5-1	TRBJ2-3	ASSLEQGTDTQY
NA	TRBV18	TRBJ1-1	ASSAKTGDVTEAF
NA	TRBV14	TRBJ1-6	ASSQLGVPSPLH
NA	TRBV11-2	TRBJ2-2	ASSLRLTGELF
NA	TRBV5-6	TRBJ2-3	ASSALGLAGGPTDTQY
NA	TRBV12-5	TRBJ1-3	ASGLVLAGPGNTIY
NA	TRBV5-4	TRBJ2-7	ASSSPTGMTYEQY
NA	TRBV5-8	TRBJ1-1	ASSLLGGKTDTEAF
NA	TRBV2	TRBJ2-3	ASRTSGASTDTQY
NA	TRBV4-2	TRBJ1-2	ASSQRPGQGVGYT
once	TRBV6-7	TRBJ2-1	ASSFALGSSYNEQF
few	TRBV6-5	TRBJ1-6	ASSYSSGTPLH
NA	TRBV4-3	TRBJ1-5	ASSQDLDRPPQH
NA	TRBV6-1	TRBJ2-5	ASQEQGYEETQY
NA	TRBV27	TRBJ2-6	ASSGHKRSGANVLT
few	TRBV5-1	TRBJ2-7	ASSPTSSYEQY
few	TRBV10-3	TRBJ2-7	AIRVPRAGGLYEQY
NA	TRBV6-1	TRBJ1-3	ASRPPWGPGNTIY
NA	TRBV27	TRBJ2-3	ASRIAGASTDTQY
NA	TRBV19	TRBJ2-2	ASRAQGWDTGELF
few	TRBV5-4	TRBJ2-3	ASSLALSTDTQY
once	TRBV5-6	TRBJ2-3	ASSLGTSTDTQY
NA	TRBV5-1	TRBJ2-5	ASGLTGTGLAETQY
NA	TRBV7-7	TRBJ2-7	ASSLGSRGPEVPYYEQY
NA	TRBV10-3	TRBJ1-2	AASPQRDSFNYGYT
NA	TRBV5-4	TRBJ2-1	ASSQERGGYNEQF
NA	TRBV11-2	TRBJ2-7	ASSRSSYEQY
NA	TRBV19	TRBJ1-5	ASRTDRVGEPQH
once	TRBV9	TRBJ1-4	ASSVYGQGGEKLF
NA	TRBV10-2	TRBJ2-3	ASSESEPGDTQY
few	TRBV7-9	TRBJ1-2	ASSLGTGNSGYT
NA	TRBV19	TRBJ1-5	ASSINRAERANNQPQH
NA	TRBV6-5	TRBJ1-1	ASRPGGLTEAF
NA	TRBV18	TRBJ2-1	ASSPGTGFDNEQF
few	TRBV4-1	TRBJ1-2	ASSQGRTANYGYT
once	TRBV15	TRBJ1-2	ATSRDRAGGYGYT
NA	TRBV9	TRBJ2-1	ASRNTSGNEQF
NA	TRBV25-1	TRBJ1-6	ASSHPGQGNSPLH